These 24 T cell receptor beta chains were all obtained from the same sample, sequenced in a study of cytomegalovirus exposure and HLA in healthy donors. Primers: 60 Vbeta forward and 13 Jbeta reverse. Data came from immunoSEQ multiplex PCR; TCRdb stores just in-frame clones and leaves some out. The sample lists 90,000 to 120,000 clones, around 73% occurring once. The specimen sequenced was PBMCs. These receptor sequences come from a man younger than 45 in good health and CMV-seronegative.

This chain links TRBV21-1 with TRBJ2-5; TRBD2 is taken as the D call from the table, unchecked against the DNA. TRBV21-1 is deemed a pseudogene. The CDR3 length is 16 residues. The DNA of the CDR3 is TGTGCCAGCAGCAAAGGGGGACTAGCGGGAGTAGAGACCCAGTACTTC. Protein: CASSKGGLAGVETQYF.

The chain couples TRBV5-1 to TRBJ2-5, with 9 bases identical to TRBD2. This CDR3 spans 14 amino acids. CDR1 is SGHRS and CDR2 is YFSETQ in the germline V gene. The V gene end was trimmed by 4 bases and the J gene end by 1 base; junction bases not matched to a gene: 2. The CDR3 loop is CASSASGIQETQYF. CDR3 coding DNA: TGCGCCAGCAGCGCTAGCGGGATCCAAGAGACCCAGTACTTC.

The V and J genes are TRBV28 and TRBJ2-7; maybe TRBD1 (5 bases). The CDR3 extends over 12 amino acids. Looked up from germline, CDR1 is MDHEN and CDR2 is SYDVKM. The V end was cut by 5 bases, the J end by 1 base, with 6 bases between. CDR3: CASSKGSYEQYF. The CDR3 DNA sequence: TGTGCCAGCAGTAAGGGGTCCTACGAGCAGTACTTC.

The gene calls are TRBV15 and TRBJ2-5, with TRBD2 as a possible D gene (5 bases). Trimming stripped 1 base from V and 4 bases from J, with 10 bases between. There are 14 residues in the CDR3. Looked up from germline, CDR1 is LNHNV and CDR2 is YYDKDF (reference sequence). CDR3 amino acids: CATSRVARGETQYF. The DNA for the CDR3 is TGTGCCACCAGCAGAGTGGCCCGGGGAGAGACCCAGTACTTC. Full variable domain (outside the CDR3, taken from reference TRBV15 and TRBJ2-5): DAMVIQNPRYQVTQFGKPVTLSCSQTLNHNVMYWYQQKSSQAPKLLFHYYDKDFNNEADTPDNFQSRRPNTSFCFLDIRSPGLGDTAMYLCATSRVARGETQYFGPGTRLLVL.

The DNA of the CDR3 is TGTGCCAGCGCTACCGGGAGCGCCGGGGAGCTGTTTTTT. Translated: CASATGSAGELFF. V is TRBV6-1 and J is TRBJ2-2, with D perhaps matching TRBD2 (6 bases). Germline V CDR1 and CDR2: MNHNS, SASEGT. With 8 bases removed from V and 6 bases from J, the gap between germline ends came to 13 bases. CDR3 size: 13 residues.

The gene calls are TRBV5-1 and TRBJ2-3, with TRBD1 as a possible D gene (5 bases). The V gene's germline CDR1 is SGHRS and CDR2 YFSETQ. Between the trimmed V and J ends, which lost 0 bases and 3 bases, there was a span of 11 bases. The CDR3 is made up of 15 amino acids. The CDR3 loop reads CASSLAVAGTDTQYF. As DNA, the CDR3 is TGCGCCAGCAGCTTGGCGGTAGCAGGGACAGATACGCAGTATTTT.

The rearrangement joins TRBV6-4 to TRBJ2-7; possible D gene TRBD1, 6 bases. Germline assignment: CDR1 MRHNA and CDR2 SNTAGT. V was shortened by 6 bases and J by 5 bases, with 17 bases between the two germline ends. This CDR3 has 14 amino acids. CDR3 nucleotides: TGTGCCAGCAGGGTCGGGACAAATAAACACGAGCAGTACTTC. This codes for CASRVGTNKHEQYF.

Regarding this clone: This CDR3 is also generated by other DNA sequences in the sample. The V and J genes are TRBV2 and TRBJ2-5, with D perhaps TRBD1 (6 bases). The CDR3 loop spans 13 amino acids. Germline CDR1 SNHLY, CDR2 FYNNEI. Trimming stripped 6 bases from V and 8 bases from J, with 16 bases between. DNA of the CDR3: TGTGCCAGCAGGGGCAGGGGCGGAGAAACCCAGTACTTC. Residues: CASRGRGGETQYF.

The J gene is TRBJ2-3, the V gene TRBV5-4, with 8 bases that match TRBD2. Germline trimming cut 1 base from V and 2 bases from J; bases unmatched to any gene: 3. The germline gives CDR1 SGHNT, CDR2 YYREEE (reference sequence). The CDR3 has 15 residues. The CDR3 protein is CASSLTSGYTDTQYF. The CDR3, as DNA: TGTGCCAGCAGCTTGACTAGCGGATACACAGATACGCAGTATTTT.

This rearrangement joins TRBV18 to TRBJ2-7, with TRBD1 matching over 12 bases. Germline CDR1 is KGHSH and CDR2 is LQKENI. The CDR3 sequence is 18 residues long. V trimming: 3 bases; J trimming: 5 bases; junction bases outside the gene matches: 14. The DNA for the CDR3 is TGTGCCAGCTCACCGTTCGATACCGGGACAGGGGGCGGCGACGAGCAGTACTTC. This encodes CASSPFDTGTGGGDEQYF.

This rearrangement joins TRBV6-5 to TRBJ2-7, with D possibly being TRBD2 (5 bases). The CDR3 has 14 residues. V was trimmed by 2 bases and J by 4 bases, leaving 12 bases between them. CDR1 is MNHEY, CDR2 SVGAGI, per germline. Written as DNA, the CDR3 is TGTGCCAGCAGTTACAGAGGGTTGGTTTACGAGCAGTACTTC. The encoded protein is CASSYRGLVYEQYF.

The chain employs TRBV19 and TRBJ1-2, with D maybe TRBD1 (5 bases). Between the trimmed V and J ends, which lost 0 bases and 4 bases, there was a span of 15 bases. Per the germline V gene, CDR1 is LNHDA and CDR2 is SQIVND (reference sequence). The CDR3 extends over 16 amino acids. The CDR3 protein is CASSIDRVGQGYGYTF. The CDR3 nucleotides are TGTGCCAGTAGTATAGATCGCGTCGGGCAGGGCTATGGCTACACCTTC.

In its sample, this clone was seen a few times. The rearrangement links TRBV4-1 to TRBJ2-2; TRBD2 might be the D (5 bases). Germline values: CDR1 MGHRA, CDR2 YSYEKL. The V gene lost 3 bases and the J gene lost 4 bases, with 18 bases spanning the gap. The CDR3 runs to 17 residues. The CDR3 DNA follows: TGCGCCAGCAGCCAGGAGGTCCCGGTTCTATTCACCGGGGAGCTGTTTTTT. Amino acids: CASSQEVPVLFTGELFF.

This clone has just a few counts. The chain employs TRBV30 and TRBJ2-1; 8 positions agree with TRBD2. The CDR3 has 15 amino acids. Per germline, CDR1 GTSNPN and CDR2 SVGIG (reference sequence). J gave up 10 bases and V 1 base, and 12 bases lay outside the gene matches. Here the CDR3 reads CAWSGTSGVRGEQFF. Written as DNA, the CDR3 is TGTGCCTGGAGTGGAACTAGCGGAGTACGGGGAGAGCAGTTCTTC.

The V gene is TRBV2, the J gene TRBJ1-1, with 12 bases aligning to TRBD1. CDR1 SNHLY and CDR2 FYNNEI come from the germline V gene. Losses at the gene ends were 7 bases for V and 2 bases for J; bases not matched to a gene: 8. The CDR3 consists of 16 residues. The CDR3 nucleotides are TGTGCCAGCAAATGGGGACAGGGGGCATTCAACACTGAAGCTTTCTTT. Translation gives CASKWGQGAFNTEAFF. Full variable domain (missing parts from reference TRBV2 and TRBJ1-1): EPEVTQTPSHQVTQMGQEVILRCVPISNHLYFYWYRQILGQKVEFLVSFYNNEISEKSEIFDDQFSVERPDGSNFTLKIRSTKLEDSAMYFCASKWGQGAFNTEAFFGQGTRLTVV.

The chain carries TRBV7-9 and TRBJ2-3; TRBD1 matches 10 bases. The CDR3 has 16 residues. CDR1 is SEHNR, CDR2 FQNEAQ, per germline (reference sequence). V dropped 0 bases and J dropped 1; count of bases not matched to a gene: 1. DNA of the CDR3: TGTGCCAGCAGCTTAGCAGGGACAGGGGGCACAGATACGCAGTATTTT. Protein sequence: CASSLAGTGGTDTQYF.

The chain combines TRBV30 with TRBJ1-1; possible D gene TRBD1, 5 bases. V was cut by 1 base and J by 0 bases, with 9 bases left in between. The CDR3 is 14 amino acids. Germline values: CDR1 GTSNPN, CDR2 SVGIG (reference sequence). The CDR3 DNA is TGTGCCTGGAGTGCCATAGGGGTGAACACTGAAGCTTTCTTT. Translation gives CAWSAIGVNTEAFF.

This chain uses TRBV7-8 with TRBJ2-3; D gene uncertain. Germline V gene sequence: CDR1 SGHVS, CDR2 FQNEAQ. The CDR3 is made up of 14 amino acids. Trimming shortened V by 0 bases and J by 3 bases, and 7 bases separated the two germline ends. CDR3 residues: CASSLAMATDTQYF. As DNA, the CDR3 is TGTGCCAGCAGCTTAGCCATGGCTACAGATACGCAGTATTTT.

This chain connects TRBV23-1 to TRBJ2-7; D perhaps matches TRBD1 (7 bases). TRBV23-1 falls under the ORF class, with uncertain function. The CDR3 sequence is 15 residues long. V lost 1 base and J 4 bases, leaving 14 bases between the germline ends. The CDR3 protein is CASSQFSRGEYEQYF. CDR3 coding DNA: TGCGCCAGCAGTCAATTTTCCAGGGGGGAGTACGAGCAGTACTTC.

The rearrangement links TRBV30 to TRBJ2-3; 8 bases align to TRBD1. Germline V gene data show CDR1 as GTSNPN and CDR2 as SVGIG (reference sequence). The J segment lost 9 bases and the V segment lost 1 base, leaving 3 bases of the junction unmatched. The CDR3 is 12 amino acids. DNA of the CDR3: TGTGCCTGGAGTGGCCCAGGGGGCACGCAGTATTTT. Protein product: CAWSGPGGTQYF.

The chain joins TRBV6-1 to TRBJ2-3; 7 bases are a match to TRBD1. Germline V gene sequence: CDR1 MNHNS, CDR2 SASEGT. The CDR3 is made up of 16 amino acids. Trimming at V came to 1 base and at J to 0 bases, leaving 4 bases not matched to a gene. CDR3 nucleotides: TGTGCCAGCAGTGAAGGTACAGGGGTTAGCACAGATACGCAGTATTTT. Its protein product is CASSEGTGVSTDTQYF.

This clone was counted between two and nine times. V and J are TRBV7-3 and TRBJ2-3; 7 bases are shared with TRBD2. The J segment lost 4 bases and the V segment lost 4 bases, leaving 5 bases of the junction unmatched. The CDR3 consists of 14 residues. In germline, CDR1 is SGHTA, CDR2 FQGTGA. The CDR3 here is CASSSLGGADTQYF. Written as DNA, the CDR3 is TGTGCCAGCAGCTCATTGGGGGGGGCAGATACGCAGTATTTT.

The chain carries TRBV27 and TRBJ2-5, with 9 bases matching TRBD2. This CDR3 contains 17 residues. The germline gives CDR1 MNHEY, CDR2 SMNVEV (reference sequence). With V trimmed by 2 bases and J by 2 bases, 9 bases remained unmatched. The CDR3 sequence: CASSLGVSGSSQETQYF. The CDR3 coding sequence is TGTGCCAGCAGTTTAGGCGTTAGCGGGAGCTCACAAGAGACCCAGTACTTC.

This clone was observed a handful of times. The DNA of the CDR3 is TGTGCCAGTAGTATAGTGGACAGAAGGCAAGCTTTCTTT. Translating it yields CASSIVDRRQAFF. V is TRBV19 and J is TRBJ1-1; maybe TRBD1 (6 bases). The germline V gene has CDR1 LNHDA and CDR2 SQIVND (reference sequence). Trimming stripped 1 base from V and 9 bases from J, with 12 bases between. This CDR3 comprises 13 residues.